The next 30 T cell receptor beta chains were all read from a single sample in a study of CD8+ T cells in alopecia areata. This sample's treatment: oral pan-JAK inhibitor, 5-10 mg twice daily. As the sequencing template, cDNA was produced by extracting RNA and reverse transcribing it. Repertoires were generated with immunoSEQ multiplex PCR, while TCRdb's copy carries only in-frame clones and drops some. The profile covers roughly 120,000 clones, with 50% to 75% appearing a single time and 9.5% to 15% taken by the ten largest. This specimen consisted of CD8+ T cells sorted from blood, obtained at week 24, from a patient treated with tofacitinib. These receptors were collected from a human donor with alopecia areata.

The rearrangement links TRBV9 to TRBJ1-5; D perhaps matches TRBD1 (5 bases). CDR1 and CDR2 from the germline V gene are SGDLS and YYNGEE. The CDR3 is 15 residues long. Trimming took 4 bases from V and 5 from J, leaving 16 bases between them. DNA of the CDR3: TGTGCCAGCAGCTTCGCCGGGACTACAGATCAGCCCCAGCATTTT. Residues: CASSFAGTTDQPQHF.

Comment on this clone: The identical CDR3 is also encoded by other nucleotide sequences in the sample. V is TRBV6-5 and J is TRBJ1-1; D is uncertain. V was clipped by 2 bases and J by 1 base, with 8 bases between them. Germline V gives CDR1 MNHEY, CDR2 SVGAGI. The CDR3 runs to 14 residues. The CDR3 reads CASSYGGENTEAFF. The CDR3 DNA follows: TGTGCCAGCAGTTACGGAGGAGAGAACACTGAAGCTTTCTTT.

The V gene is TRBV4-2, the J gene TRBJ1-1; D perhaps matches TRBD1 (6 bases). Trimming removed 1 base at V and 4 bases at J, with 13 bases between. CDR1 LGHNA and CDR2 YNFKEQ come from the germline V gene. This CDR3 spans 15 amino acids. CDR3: CASSQGREGVTEAFF. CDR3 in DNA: TGTGCCAGCAGCCAAGGAAGAGAGGGGGTCACTGAAGCTTTCTTT.

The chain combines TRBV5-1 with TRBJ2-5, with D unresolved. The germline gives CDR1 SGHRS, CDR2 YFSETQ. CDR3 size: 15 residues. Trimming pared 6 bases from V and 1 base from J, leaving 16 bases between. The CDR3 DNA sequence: TGCGCCAGCACCTTCCTCGGGCAGCCCCAAGAGACCCAGTACTTC. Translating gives CASTFLGQPQETQYF.

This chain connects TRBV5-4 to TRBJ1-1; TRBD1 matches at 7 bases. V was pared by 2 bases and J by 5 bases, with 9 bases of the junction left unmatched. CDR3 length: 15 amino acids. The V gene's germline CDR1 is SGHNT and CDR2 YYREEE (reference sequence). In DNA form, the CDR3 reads TGTGCCAGCAGCTTCCCTAAGACAGGGACGACTGAAGCTTTCTTT. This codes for CASSFPKTGTTEAFF.

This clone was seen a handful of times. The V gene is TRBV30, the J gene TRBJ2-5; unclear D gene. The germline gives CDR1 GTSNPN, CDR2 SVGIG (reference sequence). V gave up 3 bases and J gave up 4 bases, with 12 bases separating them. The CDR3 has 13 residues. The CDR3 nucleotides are TGTGCCTGGAGCCTGGGCTGGATAGAGACCCAGTACTTC. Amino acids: CAWSLGWIETQYF.

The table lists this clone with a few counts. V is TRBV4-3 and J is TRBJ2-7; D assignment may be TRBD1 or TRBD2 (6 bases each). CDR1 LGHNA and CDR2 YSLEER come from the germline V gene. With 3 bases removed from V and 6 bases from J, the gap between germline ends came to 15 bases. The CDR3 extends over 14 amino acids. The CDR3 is CASSHGRGQVEQYF. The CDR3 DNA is TGCGCCAGCAGCCATGGTCGGGGGCAAGTCGAGCAGTACTTC.

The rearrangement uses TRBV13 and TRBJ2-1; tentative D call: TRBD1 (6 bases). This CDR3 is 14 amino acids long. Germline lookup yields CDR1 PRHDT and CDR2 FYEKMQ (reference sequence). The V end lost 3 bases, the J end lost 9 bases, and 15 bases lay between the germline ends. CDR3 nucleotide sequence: TGTGCCAGCAGCTTCCTGGTGGGGGCGGGTGAGCAGTTCTTC. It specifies CASSFLVGAGEQFF.

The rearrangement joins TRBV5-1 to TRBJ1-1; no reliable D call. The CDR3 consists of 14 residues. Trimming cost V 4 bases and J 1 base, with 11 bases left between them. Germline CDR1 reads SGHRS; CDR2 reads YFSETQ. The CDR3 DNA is TGCGCCAGCAGCCCTTTGGACGGGAACACTGAAGCTTTCTTT. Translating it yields CASSPLDGNTEAFF.

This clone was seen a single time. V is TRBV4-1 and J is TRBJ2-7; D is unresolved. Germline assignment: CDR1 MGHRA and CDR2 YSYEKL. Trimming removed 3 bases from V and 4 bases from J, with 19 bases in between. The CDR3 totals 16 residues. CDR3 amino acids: CASSQTEEGRSYEQYF. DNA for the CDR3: TGCGCCAGCAGCCAGACCGAAGAAGGTCGGTCGTACGAGCAGTACTTC.

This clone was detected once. CDR3 sequence (DNA): TGTGCCAGCAGCCAAGGACAGGCCGAGAACACCATATATTTT. This encodes CASSQGQAENTIYF. V and J are TRBV4-2 and TRBJ1-3; maybe TRBD1 (6 bases). Germline CDR1 reads LGHNA; CDR2 reads YNFKEQ. There are 14 residues in the CDR3. Trimming removed 1 base at V and 7 bases at J, with 11 bases between.

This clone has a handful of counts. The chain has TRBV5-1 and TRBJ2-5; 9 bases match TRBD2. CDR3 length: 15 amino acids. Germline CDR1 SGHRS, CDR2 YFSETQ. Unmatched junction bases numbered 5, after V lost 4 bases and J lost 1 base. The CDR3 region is CASSRLAGTQETQYF. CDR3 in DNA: TGCGCCAGCAGCCGTCTAGCGGGGACCCAAGAGACCCAGTACTTC. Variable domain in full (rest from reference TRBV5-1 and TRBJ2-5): KAGVTQTPRYLIKTRGQQVTLSCSPISGHRSVSWYQQTPGQGLQFLFEYFSETQRNKGNFPGRFSGRQFSNSRSEMNVSTLELGDSALYLCASSRLAGTQETQYFGPGTRLLVL.

The CDR3, as DNA: TGTGCCAGCAGCCTACAGCCCAGTCAGGGGAACACCGGGGAGCTGTTTTTT. The encoded protein is CASSLQPSQGNTGELFF. V gene TRBV4-2 combines with J gene TRBJ2-2; tentative D call: TRBD1 (5 bases). Germline-derived CDR1 and CDR2 are LGHNA and YNFKEQ. V lost 4 bases, J lost 1 base, and 16 bases lay in between. The length of the CDR3 is 17 residues.

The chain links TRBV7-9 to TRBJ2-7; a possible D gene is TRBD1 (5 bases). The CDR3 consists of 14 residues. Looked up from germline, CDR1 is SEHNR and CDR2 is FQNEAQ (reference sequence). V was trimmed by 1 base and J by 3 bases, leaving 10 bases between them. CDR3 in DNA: TGTGCCAGCAGCTTAGGAGCAGGGATCTACGAGCAGTACTTC. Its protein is CASSLGAGIYEQYF.

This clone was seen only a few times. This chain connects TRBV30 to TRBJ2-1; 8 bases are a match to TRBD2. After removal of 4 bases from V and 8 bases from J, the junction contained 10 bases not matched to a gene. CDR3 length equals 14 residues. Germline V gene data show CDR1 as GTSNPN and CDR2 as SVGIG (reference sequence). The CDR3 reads CAWTRTSPWDEQFF. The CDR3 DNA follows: TGTGCCTGGACTAGGACTAGCCCTTGGGATGAGCAGTTCTTC.

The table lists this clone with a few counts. This CDR3 is CASSLGDNSRSEQFF. Here the CDR3 DNA reads TGCGCCAGCAGCTTGGGGGACAACTCGAGGAGTGAGCAGTTCTTC. The chain has TRBV5-1 and TRBJ2-1, with D possibly TRBD1 on 6 matching bases. The V gene's germline CDR1 is SGHRS and CDR2 YFSETQ. CDR3 length equals 15 residues. Deletions cut 0 bases from V and 9 bases from J, with 16 bases between.

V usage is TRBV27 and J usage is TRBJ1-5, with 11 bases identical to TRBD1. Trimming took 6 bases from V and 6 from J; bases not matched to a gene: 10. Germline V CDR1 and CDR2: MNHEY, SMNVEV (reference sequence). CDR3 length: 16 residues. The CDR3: CASSPGAGTGGQPQHF. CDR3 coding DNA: TGTGCCAGCAGCCCCGGGGCCGGGACAGGGGGTCAGCCCCAGCATTTT.

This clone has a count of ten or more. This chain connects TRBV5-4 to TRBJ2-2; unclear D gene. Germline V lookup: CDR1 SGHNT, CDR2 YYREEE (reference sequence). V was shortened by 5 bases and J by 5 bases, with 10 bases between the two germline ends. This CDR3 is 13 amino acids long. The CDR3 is CASSLLLTGELFF. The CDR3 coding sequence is TGTGCCAGCAGTCTACTACTAACCGGGGAGCTGTTTTTT. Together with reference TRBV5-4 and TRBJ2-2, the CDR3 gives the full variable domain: ETGVTQSPTHLIKTRGQQVTLRCSSQSGHNTVSWYQQALGQGPQFIFQYYREEENGRGNFPPRFSGLQFPNYSSELNVNALELDDSALYLCASSLLLTGELFFGEGSRLTVL.

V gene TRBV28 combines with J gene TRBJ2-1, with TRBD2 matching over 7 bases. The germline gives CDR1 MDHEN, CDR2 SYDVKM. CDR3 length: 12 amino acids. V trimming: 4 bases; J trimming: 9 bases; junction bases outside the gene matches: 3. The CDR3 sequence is CASSSGGTEQFF. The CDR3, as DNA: TGTGCCAGCAGTTCGGGGGGTACTGAGCAGTTCTTC.

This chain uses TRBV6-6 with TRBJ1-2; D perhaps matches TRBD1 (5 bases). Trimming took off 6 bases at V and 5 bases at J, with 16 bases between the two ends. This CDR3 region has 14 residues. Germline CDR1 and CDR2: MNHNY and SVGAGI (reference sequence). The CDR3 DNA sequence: TGTGCCAGCAGGCACCGGGACCGTCAATATGGCTACACCTTC. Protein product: CASRHRDRQYGYTF.

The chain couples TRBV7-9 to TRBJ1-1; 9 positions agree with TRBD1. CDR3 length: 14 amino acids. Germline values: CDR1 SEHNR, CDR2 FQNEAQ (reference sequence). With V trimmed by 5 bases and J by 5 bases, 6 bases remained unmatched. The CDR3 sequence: CASSPRDRVTEAFF. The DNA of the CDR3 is TGTGCCAGCAGCCCCCGGGACAGGGTGACTGAAGCTTTCTTT.

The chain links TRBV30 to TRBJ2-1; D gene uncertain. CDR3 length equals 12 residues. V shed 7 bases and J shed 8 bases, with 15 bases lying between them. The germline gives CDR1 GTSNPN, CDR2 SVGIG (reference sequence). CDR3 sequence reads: CAYGQVNYEQFF. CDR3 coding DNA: TGTGCCTACGGTCAGGTGAACTATGAGCAGTTCTTC.

CDR3 loop: CASSTAGTESYEQYF. The CDR3 DNA reads as TGCGCCAGCAGTACTGCCGGCACAGAGTCCTACGAGCAGTACTTC. This chain links TRBV10-2 with TRBJ2-7; D is unclear. CDR1 is WSHSY and CDR2 is SAAADI in the germline V gene. Trimming removed 5 bases at V and 1 base at J, with 15 bases between. This CDR3 has 15 amino acids.

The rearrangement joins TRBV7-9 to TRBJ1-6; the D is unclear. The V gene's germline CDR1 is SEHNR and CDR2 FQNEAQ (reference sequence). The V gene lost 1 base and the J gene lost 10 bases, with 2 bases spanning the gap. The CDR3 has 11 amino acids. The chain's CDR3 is CASSLESPLHF. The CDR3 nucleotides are TGTGCCAGCAGCTTAGAATCACCCCTCCACTTT.

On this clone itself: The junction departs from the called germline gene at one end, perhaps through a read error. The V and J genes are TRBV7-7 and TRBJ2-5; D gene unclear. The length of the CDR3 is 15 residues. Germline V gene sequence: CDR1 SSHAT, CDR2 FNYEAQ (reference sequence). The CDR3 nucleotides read TGTGCTAGCAGCTCAACAAAGGCGAGTTGGGAGACCCAGTACTTC. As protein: CASSSTKASWETQYF.

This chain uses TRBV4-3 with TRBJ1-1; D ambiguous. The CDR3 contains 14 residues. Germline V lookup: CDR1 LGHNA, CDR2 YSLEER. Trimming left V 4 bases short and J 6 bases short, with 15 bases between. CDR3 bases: TGCGCCAGCAGCCTACGACTAGAAGGAGCTGAAGCTTTCTTT. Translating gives CASSLRLEGAEAFF.

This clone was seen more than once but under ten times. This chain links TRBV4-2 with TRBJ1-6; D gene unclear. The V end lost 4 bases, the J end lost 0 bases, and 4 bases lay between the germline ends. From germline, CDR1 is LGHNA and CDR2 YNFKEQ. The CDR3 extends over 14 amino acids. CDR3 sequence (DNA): TGTGCCAGCAGCCTGAACTCCTATAATTCACCCCTCCACTTT. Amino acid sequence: CASSLNSYNSPLHF.

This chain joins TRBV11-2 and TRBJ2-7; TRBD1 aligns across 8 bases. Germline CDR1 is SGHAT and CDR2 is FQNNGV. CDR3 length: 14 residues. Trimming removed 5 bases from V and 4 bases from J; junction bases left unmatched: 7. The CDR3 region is CASSPSTGEYEQYF. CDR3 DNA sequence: TGTGCCAGCAGCCCCTCGACAGGGGAGTACGAGCAGTACTTC. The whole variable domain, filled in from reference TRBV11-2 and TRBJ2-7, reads EAGVAQSPRYKIIEKRQSVAFWCNPISGHATLYWYQQILGQGPKLLIQFQNNGVVDDSQLPKDRFSAERLKGVDSTLKIQPAKLEDSAVYLCASSPSTGEYEQYFGPGTRLTVT.

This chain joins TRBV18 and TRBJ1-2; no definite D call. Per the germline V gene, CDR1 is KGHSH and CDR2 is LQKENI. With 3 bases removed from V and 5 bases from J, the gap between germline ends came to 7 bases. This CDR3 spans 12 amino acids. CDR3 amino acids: CASSPHSYGYTF. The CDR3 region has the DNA TGTGCCAGCTCACCCCATTCATATGGCTACACCTTC.

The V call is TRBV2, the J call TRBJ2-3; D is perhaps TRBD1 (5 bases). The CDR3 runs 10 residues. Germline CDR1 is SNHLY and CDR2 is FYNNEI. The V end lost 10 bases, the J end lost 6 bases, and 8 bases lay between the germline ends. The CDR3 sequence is CATSGDTQYF. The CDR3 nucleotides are TGTGCCACCTCAGGGGATACGCAGTATTTT. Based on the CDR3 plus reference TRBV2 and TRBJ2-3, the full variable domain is EPEVTQTPSHQVTQMGQEVILRCVPISNHLYFYWYRQILGQKVEFLVSFYNNEISEKSEIFDDQFSVERPDGSNFTLKIRSTKLEDSAMYFCATSGDTQYFGPGTRLTVL.